Below are 22 T cell receptor beta chains sequenced from a single sample in a study of beta chain features in type 1 diabetes. Expressed TCRB transcripts were sequenced because the entire RNA isolate underwent reverse transcription. Clones were sequenced by immunoSEQ multiplex PCR, and TCRdb holds only the in-frame ones, with some missing. The sample yields around 190,000 clones, 10% to 15% seen once. The sample taken for sequencing was central memory CD4+ T cells from blood. The receptors were gathered from a woman aged 18-29 years in good health.

The genes are TRBV5-1 and TRBJ2-7, with 10 bases lining up with TRBD1. Germline V CDR1 and CDR2: SGHRS, YFSETQ. The V segment lost 7 bases and the J segment 5 bases; nucleotides outside the gene matches: 9. The CDR3 is made up of 14 amino acids. CDR3 nucleotides: TGCGCCAGCTCCCGGGACAGGGGACGGGACGAGCAGTACTTC. This encodes CASSRDRGRDEQYF.

This clone was counted between two and nine times. The chain links TRBV7-2 to TRBJ1-2, with D possibly matching TRBD1 (5 bases). The germline gives CDR1 SGHTA, CDR2 FQGNSA. The CDR3 extends over 13 amino acids. The germline V and J ends were trimmed by 5 bases and 1 base, with 8 bases remaining between them. CDR3 nucleotides: TGTGCCAGCAGCCAAGGGGATAACTATGGCTACACCTTC. Translation: CASSQGDNYGYTF.

The gene calls are TRBV15 and TRBJ2-2; 7 bases align to TRBD1. CDR1 is LNHNV and CDR2 is YYDKDF in the germline V gene (reference sequence). The CDR3 loop spans 15 amino acids. V lost 1 base and J lost 7; bases outside the gene matches: 6. The CDR3: CATSRVGQANGELFF. The CDR3 nucleotides are TGTGCCACCAGCAGAGTAGGACAGGCCAACGGGGAGCTGTTTTTT.

V gene TRBV5-1 combines with J gene TRBJ2-7, with D perhaps matching TRBD1 (6 bases). V lost 4 bases and J 3 bases, leaving 17 bases between the germline ends. Germline V gene data show CDR1 as SGHRS and CDR2 as YFSETQ. The CDR3 length is 15 residues. The CDR3 coding sequence is TGCGCCAGCAGCGAATGGACAGACTTAAGCTACGAGCAGTACTTC. Its protein is CASSEWTDLSYEQYF.

The CDR3 bases are TGCAGCGTTGGACAGGGGTCCCAAGAGACCCAGTACTTC. It specifies CSVGQGSQETQYF. This rearrangement joins TRBV29-1 to TRBJ2-5, with 8 bases lining up with TRBD1. The junction had 2 bases not matched to a gene; V was cut back by 4 bases and J by 1 base. The CDR3 consists of 13 residues. Germline V gene lookup returns CDR1 SQVTM and CDR2 ANQGSEA.

This rearrangement joins TRBV28 to TRBJ2-5; 7 nucleotides match TRBD2. The CDR3 sequence is 14 residues long. The germline V gene has CDR1 MDHEN and CDR2 SYDVKM. The junction had 9 bases not matched to a gene; V was cut back by 5 bases and J by 6 bases. The CDR3 sequence: CASSPWTSEQTQYF. The CDR3 DNA is TGTGCCAGCAGTCCATGGACTAGTGAGCAGACCCAGTACTTC.

The chain is built from TRBV9 and TRBJ2-3; 7 nucleotides match TRBD2. The CDR3 length is 17 residues. V was clipped by 0 bases and J by 0 bases; unmatched bases: 7. Germline V lookup: CDR1 SGDLS, CDR2 YYNGEE. The CDR3 sequence: CASSVDPLAASTDTQYF. CDR3 DNA: TGTGCCAGCAGCGTAGATCCCCTAGCGGCTAGCACAGATACGCAGTATTTT. The full variable domain, rest sourced from reference TRBV9 and TRBJ2-3, is DSGVTQTPKHLITATGQRVTLRCSPRSGDLSVYWYQQSLDQGLQFLIQYYNGEERAKGNILERFSAQQFPDLHSELNLSSLELGDSALYFCASSVDPLAASTDTQYFGPGTRLTVL.

In its sample, this clone was seen a few times. The DNA for the CDR3 is TGCAGCGTTGAAGAGGCCTCGAACGAGCAGTACTTC. It translates to CSVEEASNEQYF. The chain combines TRBV29-1 with TRBJ2-7; no definite D call. In germline, CDR1 is SQVTM, CDR2 ANQGSEA. The CDR3 is 12 residues long. Trimming left V 0 bases short and J 5 bases short, with 8 bases between.

This clone was detected only a few times. CDR3 loop: CASSLGSGSGSPYEQYF. CDR3 sequence (DNA): TGTGCCAGCAGCTTAGGGTCCGGGAGCGGGAGCCCCTACGAGCAGTACTTC. The V gene is TRBV7-9, the J gene TRBJ2-7; 8 bases agree with TRBD2. The CDR3 is 17 amino acids. Germline trimming cut 1 base from V and 2 bases from J; bases unmatched to any gene: 10. The germline CDR1 and CDR2 sequences are SEHNR and FQNEAQ (reference sequence).

CDR3 protein: CASRYSENYGYTF. The CDR3 region has the DNA TGTGCCAGCAGGTACAGTGAAAACTATGGCTACACCTTC. The rearrangement links TRBV2 to TRBJ1-2; D gene uncertain. CDR1 and CDR2 from the germline V gene are SNHLY and FYNNEI. CDR3 length: 13 residues. The ends were cut back, 6 bases at V and 2 bases at J, with 10 bases in the middle.

Only a few counts were recorded for this clone. The chain carries TRBV28 and TRBJ2-5; the match to TRBD2 covers 10 bases. Germline lookup yields CDR1 MDHEN and CDR2 SYDVKM. The CDR3 length is 15 residues. Trimming removed 7 bases from V and 1 base from J; junction bases left unmatched: 6. DNA of the CDR3: TGTGCCAGCAAAGGGGCTAGCGGGGGCCAAGAGACCCAGTACTTC. Translation gives CASKGASGGQETQYF.

The chain's CDR3 is CASSLNTLSFGTVYGYTF. DNA for the CDR3: TGTGCCAGCAGCTTAAATACACTGAGCTTCGGGACAGTCTATGGCTACACCTTC. The chain recombines TRBV11-2 with TRBJ1-2; TRBD1 matches 7 bases. Looked up from germline, CDR1 is SGHAT and CDR2 is FQNNGV. V lost 2 bases to trimming and J lost 4 bases; unmatched junction nucleotides: 16. The CDR3 runs to 18 residues.

This clone was observed a few times. The rearrangement uses TRBV7-9 and TRBJ1-1; 7 nucleotides match TRBD1. The length of the CDR3 is 16 residues. Germline CDR1 is SEHNR and CDR2 is FQNEAQ (reference sequence). V trimming: 0 bases; J trimming: 3 bases; junction bases outside the gene matches: 7. CDR3 sequence reads: CASSLATRGAHTEAFF. CDR3 in DNA: TGTGCCAGCAGCTTAGCTACCAGGGGGGCCCACACTGAAGCTTTCTTT.

As DNA, the CDR3 is TGTGCCAGCAGTCGCCTCGGATTAGCGGGAGCGGCTGGCTCCTACGAGCAGTACTTC. It yields the protein CASSRLGLAGAAGSYEQYF. The genes are TRBV27 and TRBJ2-7; 9 nucleotides agree with TRBD2. Germline V gene lookup returns CDR1 MNHEY and CDR2 SMNVEV (reference sequence). The V gene end was trimmed by 5 bases and the J gene end by 0 bases; junction bases not matched to a gene: 17. The CDR3 is made up of 19 amino acids.

In its sample, this clone was seen a few times. The chain combines TRBV28 with TRBJ1-2, with D perhaps TRBD1 (6 bases). Trimming took 7 bases from V and 2 from J, leaving 11 bases between them. CDR1 and CDR2 from the germline V gene are MDHEN and SYDVKM. The CDR3 loop spans 13 amino acids. CDR3 DNA: TGTGCCAGCACTACAGGGTTCAACTATGGCTACACCTTC. It encodes CASTTGFNYGYTF.

CDR3 in amino acids: CASSPTGPPDTQYF. The DNA of the CDR3 is TGTGCCAGCAGTCCGACAGGGCCCCCGGATACGCAGTATTTT. This sequence joins TRBV2 and TRBJ2-3; TRBD1 aligns across 7 bases. This CDR3 has 14 residues. The germline CDR1 and CDR2 sequences are SNHLY and FYNNEI. Trimming took 5 bases from V and 6 from J; bases not matched to a gene: 8.

DNA for the CDR3: TGTGCCTGGAACGGGAGCCCCTACAATGAGCAGTTCTTC. It yields the protein CAWNGSPYNEQFF. The rearrangement uses TRBV30 and TRBJ2-1; tentatively, D is TRBD2 (6 bases). CDR1 and CDR2 from the germline V gene are GTSNPN and SVGIG (reference sequence). The length of the CDR3 is 13 residues. Trimming left V 4 bases short and J 2 bases short, with 9 bases between.

The chain employs TRBV7-2 and TRBJ1-2, with TRBD1 matching over 8 bases. Germline values: CDR1 SGHTA, CDR2 FQGNSA. The CDR3 covers 15 residues. After removal of 5 bases from V and 4 bases from J, the junction contained 9 bases not matched to a gene. The CDR3 here is CASSPPDRGGYGYTF. The CDR3 DNA follows: TGTGCCAGCAGCCCCCCCGACAGGGGCGGCTATGGCTACACCTTC.

This clone was seen a few times. This chain links TRBV9 with TRBJ2-7; 10 nucleotides line up with TRBD1. The CDR3 extends over 16 amino acids. CDR1 and CDR2 from the germline V gene are SGDLS and YYNGEE. V lost 0 bases and J lost 1; bases outside the gene matches: 4. Here the CDR3 reads CASSVGAGQGSYEQYF. The DNA for the CDR3 is TGTGCCAGCAGCGTAGGAGCGGGACAGGGGTCCTACGAGCAGTACTTC. Filled out from reference TRBV9 and TRBJ2-7, the complete variable domain reads DSGVTQTPKHLITATGQRVTLRCSPRSGDLSVYWYQQSLDQGLQFLIQYYNGEERAKGNILERFSAQQFPDLHSELNLSSLELGDSALYFCASSVGAGQGSYEQYFGPGTRLTVT.

The rearrangement uses TRBV4-2 and TRBJ2-1; 10 nucleotides line up with TRBD2. The CDR3 covers 16 residues. J lost 5 bases, V lost 0 bases, and 4 bases had no gene match. Germline assignment: CDR1 LGHNA and CDR2 YNFKEQ. The CDR3 spells CASSQELAGSHNEQFF. The CDR3 bases are TGTGCCAGCAGCCAAGAACTAGCGGGATCTCACAATGAGCAGTTCTTC.

A few counts support this clone. The V call is TRBV19, the J call TRBJ2-3; TRBD2 aligns across 10 bases. The CDR3 is 14 amino acids. CDR1 is LNHDA and CDR2 is SQIVND in the germline V gene (reference sequence). J gave up 1 base and V 5 bases, and 0 bases lay outside the gene matches. CDR3 in amino acids: CASSGLAGTDTQYF. CDR3 bases: TGTGCCAGTAGTGGACTAGCGGGCACAGATACGCAGTATTTT.

This clone was picked up a small number of times. Here the CDR3 DNA reads TGTGCCTGGAGGGTGACTAGCGGGAGTAATTACGAGCAGTACTTC. This codes for CAWRVTSGSNYEQYF. The V gene is TRBV30, the J gene TRBJ2-7, with 12 bases lining up with TRBD2. CDR1 and CDR2 from the germline V gene are GTSNPN and SVGIG (reference sequence). The V gene end was trimmed by 3 bases and the J gene end by 4 bases; junction bases not matched to a gene: 7. The CDR3 loop spans 15 amino acids.